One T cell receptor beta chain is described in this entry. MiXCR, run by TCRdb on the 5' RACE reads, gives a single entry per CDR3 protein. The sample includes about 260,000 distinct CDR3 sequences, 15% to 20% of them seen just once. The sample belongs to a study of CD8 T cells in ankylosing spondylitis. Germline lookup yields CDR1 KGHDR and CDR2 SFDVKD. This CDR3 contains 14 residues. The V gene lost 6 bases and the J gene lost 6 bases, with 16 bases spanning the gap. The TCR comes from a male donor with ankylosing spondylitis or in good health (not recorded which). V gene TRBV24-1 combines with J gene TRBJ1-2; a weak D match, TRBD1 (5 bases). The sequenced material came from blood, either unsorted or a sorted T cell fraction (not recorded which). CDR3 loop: CATSSSRQNDGYTF. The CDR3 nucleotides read TGTGCCACCAGTAGCTCCCGACAGAACGATGGCTACACCTTC.